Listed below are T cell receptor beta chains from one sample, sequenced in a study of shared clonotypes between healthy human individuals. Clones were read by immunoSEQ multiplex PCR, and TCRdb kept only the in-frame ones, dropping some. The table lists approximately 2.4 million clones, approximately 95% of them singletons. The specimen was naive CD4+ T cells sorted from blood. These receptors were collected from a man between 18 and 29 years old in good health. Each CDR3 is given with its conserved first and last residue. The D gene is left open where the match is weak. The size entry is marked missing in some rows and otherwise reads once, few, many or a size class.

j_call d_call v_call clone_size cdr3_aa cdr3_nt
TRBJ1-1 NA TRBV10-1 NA CASSVNLNTEAFF TGCGCCAGCAGTGTCAATCTGAACACTGAAGCTTTCTTT
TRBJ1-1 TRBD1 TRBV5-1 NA CASSLRSTADRGNTEAFF TGCGCCAGCAGCTTGCGCTCTACTGCGGACAGGGGGAACACTGAAGCTTTCTTT
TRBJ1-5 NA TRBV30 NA CAWSDSPGKPQHF TGTGCCTGGAGTGACAGTCCGGGAAAGCCCCAGCATTTT
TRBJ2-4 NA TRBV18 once CASSSIGGTGNIQYF TGTGCCAGCTCCTCTATTGGGGGCACGGGAAACATTCAGTACTTC
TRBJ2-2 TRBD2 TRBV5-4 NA CASSTRSGRTTGELFF TGTGCCAGCAGCACTCGTAGCGGGAGAACCACCGGGGAGCTGTTTTTT
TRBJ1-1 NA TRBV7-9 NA CASSLGGLKPEAFF TGTGCCAGCAGCTTGGGAGGGCTGAAACCTGAAGCTTTCTTT
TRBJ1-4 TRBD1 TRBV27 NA CASSSTGRIWDRGEKLFF TGTGCCAGCAGTTCAACGGGTCGCATATGGGACAGGGGGGAAAAACTGTTTTTT
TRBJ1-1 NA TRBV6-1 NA CASSSPGAGNTEAFF TGTGCCAGCAGTTCCCCGGGGGCAGGAAACACTGAAGCTTTCTTT
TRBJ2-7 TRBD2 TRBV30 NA CAWSSYGSGIDEQYF TGTGCCTGGAGTTCCTACGGTAGCGGGATCGACGAGCAGTACTTC
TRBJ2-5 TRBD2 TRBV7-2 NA CASSLAFTSGQETQYF TGTGCCAGCAGCTTAGCGTTTACTAGCGGCCAAGAGACCCAGTACTTC
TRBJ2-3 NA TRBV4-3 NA CASSQLRSTDTQYF TGCGCCAGCAGCCAACTACGGAGCACAGATACGCAGTATTTT
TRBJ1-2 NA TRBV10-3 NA CAIVRGDNGYTF TGTGCCATCGTACGGGGAGATAATGGCTACACCTTC
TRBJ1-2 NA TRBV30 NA CAWSLIWGHNYGYTF TGTGCCTGGAGTTTAATTTGGGGGCATAACTATGGCTACACCTTC
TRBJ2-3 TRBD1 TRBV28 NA CASSSDRDGTDTQYF TGTGCCAGCAGTTCCGACAGGGATGGGACAGATACGCAGTATTTT
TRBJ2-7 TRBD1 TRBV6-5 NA CASSFDRGRYEQYF TGTGCCAGCAGTTTCGACAGGGGGAGGTACGAGCAGTACTTC
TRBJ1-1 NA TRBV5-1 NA CASSLSTMNTEAFF TGCGCCAGCAGCTTGTCAACCATGAACACTGAAGCTTTCTTT
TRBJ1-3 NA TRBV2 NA CASSVASSGNTIYF TGTGCCAGCAGTGTAGCCTCCTCTGGAAACACCATATATTTT
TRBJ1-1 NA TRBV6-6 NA CASTPPTGAEAFF TGTGCCAGCACCCCCCCCACGGGGGCTGAAGCTTTCTTT
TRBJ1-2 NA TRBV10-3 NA CAISEPRDVSYTF TGTGCCATCAGTGAGCCGAGGGACGTTAGCTACACCTTC
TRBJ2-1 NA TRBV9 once CASSERTTLSYNEQFF TGTGCCAGCAGCGAGCGGACCACCCTTTCCTACAATGAGCAGTTCTTC
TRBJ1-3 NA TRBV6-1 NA CASRAQGGNTIYF TGTGCCAGCAGGGCGCAGGGAGGAAACACCATATATTTT
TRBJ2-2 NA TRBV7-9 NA CASSSSPGPGELFF TGTGCCAGCAGCTCCTCCCCAGGGCCCGGGGAGCTGTTTTTT
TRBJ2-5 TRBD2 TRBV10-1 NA CASSESPSGRALDF TGCGCCAGCAGTGAGTCGCCTAGCGGGAGGGCCCTGGACTTC
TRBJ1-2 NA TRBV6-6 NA CASSTPQANYGYTF TGTGCCAGCAGTACACCCCAAGCTAACTATGGCTACACCTTC
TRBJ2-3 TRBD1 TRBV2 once CASNLDRGTDTQYF TGTGCCAGCAACCTCGACAGGGGCACAGATACGCAGTATTTT
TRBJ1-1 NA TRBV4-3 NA CASSHGLAGSETEAFF TGCGCCAGCAGCCATGGGTTGGCAGGGAGCGAAACTGAAGCTTTCTTT
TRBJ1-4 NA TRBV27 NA CASSLGGFLRGEVTNEKLFF TGTGCCAGCAGTTTAGGGGGGTTTCTTCGAGGGGAGGTAACTAATGAAAAACTGTTTTTT
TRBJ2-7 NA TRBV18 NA CASSPVVNSYEQYF TGTGCCAGCTCACCAGTTGTCAACTCCTACGAGCAGTACTTC
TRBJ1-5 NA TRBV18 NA CASSPSGDQPQHF TGTGCCAGCTCACCATCAGGGGATCAGCCCCAGCATTTT
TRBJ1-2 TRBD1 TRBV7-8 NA CASSSPTGGYGYTF TGTGCCAGCAGCTCGCCGACAGGGGGCTATGGCTACACCTTC
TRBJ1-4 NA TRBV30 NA CAWSPGTKNEKLFF TGTGCCTGGAGCCCCGGGACAAAGAATGAAAAACTGTTTTTT